This T cell receptor beta chain was observed in a study of cytomegalovirus exposure and HLA in healthy donors. Study-level points and caveats: Versus the roughly 670-donor mean, an Asian-associated ancestry cluster reportedly showed fewer N-insertions in a later analysis. It was reported that TCR beta sequences correctly inferred the HLA-A and HLA-B alleles for most subjects. Likely technical artifact: a cluster of highly shared sequence variants. Among immune exposure information, only CMV serostatus was available.

The CDR3 has 13 amino acids. Germline CDR1 GTSNPN, CDR2 SVGIG (reference sequence). V lost 1 base, J lost 1 base, and 7 bases lay in between. This clone turned up a few times. Its antigen remains unknown. Primers: 60 Vbeta forward and 13 Jbeta reverse. Assay: immunoSEQ multiplex PCR; the TCRdb copy retains only in-frame clones and omits some. Found here are about 160,000 clones, around 74% of them singletons; the top ten hold around 2.4%. This sequence was found in a female donor in good health and CMV-seronegative. The chain joins TRBV30 to TRBJ1-1; a weak D match, TRBD1 (5 bases). Source material: PBMCs. The CDR3 region is CAWSEQANTEAFF. The DNA of the CDR3 is TGTGCCTGGAGTGAACAGGCGAACACTGAAGCTTTCTTT.